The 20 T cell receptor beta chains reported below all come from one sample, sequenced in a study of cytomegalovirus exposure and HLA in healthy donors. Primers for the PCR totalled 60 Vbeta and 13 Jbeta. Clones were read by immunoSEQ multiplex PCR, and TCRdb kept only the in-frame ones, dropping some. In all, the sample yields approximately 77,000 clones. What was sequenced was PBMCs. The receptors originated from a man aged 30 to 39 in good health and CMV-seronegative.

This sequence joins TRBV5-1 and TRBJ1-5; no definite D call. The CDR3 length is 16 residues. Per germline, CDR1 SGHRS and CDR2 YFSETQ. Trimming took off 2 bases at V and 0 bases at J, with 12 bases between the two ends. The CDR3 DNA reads TGCGCCAGCAGCTTTGGGCCAATGGTTAGCAATCAGCCCCAGCATTTT. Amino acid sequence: CASSFGPMVSNQPQHF.

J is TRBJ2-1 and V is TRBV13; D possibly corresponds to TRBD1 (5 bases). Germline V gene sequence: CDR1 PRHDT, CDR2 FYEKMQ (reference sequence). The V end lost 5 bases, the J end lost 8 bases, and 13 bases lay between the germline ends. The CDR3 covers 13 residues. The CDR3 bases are TGTGCCAGCAGCCCGACGCAGGGCTATGAGCAGTTCTTC. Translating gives CASSPTQGYEQFF. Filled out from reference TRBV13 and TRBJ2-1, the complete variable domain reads AAGVIQSPRHLIKEKRETATLKCYPIPRHDTVYWYQQGPGQDPQFLISFYEKMQSDKGSIPDRFSAQQFSDYHSELNMSSLELGDSALYFCASSPTQGYEQFFGPGTRLTVL.

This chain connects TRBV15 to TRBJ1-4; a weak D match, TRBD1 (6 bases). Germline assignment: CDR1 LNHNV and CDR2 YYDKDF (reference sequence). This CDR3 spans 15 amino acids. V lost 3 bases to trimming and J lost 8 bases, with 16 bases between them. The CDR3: CATSRSAQGGEKLFF. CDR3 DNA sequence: TGTGCCACCAGCAGGTCGGCACAGGGAGGGGAAAAACTGTTTTTT.

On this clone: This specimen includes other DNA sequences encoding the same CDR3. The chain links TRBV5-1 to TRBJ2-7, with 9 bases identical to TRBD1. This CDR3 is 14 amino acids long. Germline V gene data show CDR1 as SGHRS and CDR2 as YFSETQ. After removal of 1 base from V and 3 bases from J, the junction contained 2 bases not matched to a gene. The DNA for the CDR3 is TGCGCCAGCAGCTTGCAGGGACAGGGCTACGAGCAGTACTTC. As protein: CASSLQGQGYEQYF.

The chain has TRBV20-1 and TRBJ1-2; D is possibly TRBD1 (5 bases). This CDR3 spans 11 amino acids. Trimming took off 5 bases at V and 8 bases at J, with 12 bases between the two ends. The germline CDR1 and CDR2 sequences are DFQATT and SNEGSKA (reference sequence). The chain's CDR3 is CSAQRGGGYTF. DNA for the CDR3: TGCAGTGCTCAGAGGGGAGGAGGCTACACCTTC.

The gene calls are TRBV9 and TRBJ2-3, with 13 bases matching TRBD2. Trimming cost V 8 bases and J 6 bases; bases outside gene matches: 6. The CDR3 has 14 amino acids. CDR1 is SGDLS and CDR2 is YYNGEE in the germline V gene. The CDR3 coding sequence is TGTGCCAGTTCCGGGACTAGCGGGAAGGATACGCAGTATTTT. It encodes CASSGTSGKDTQYF.

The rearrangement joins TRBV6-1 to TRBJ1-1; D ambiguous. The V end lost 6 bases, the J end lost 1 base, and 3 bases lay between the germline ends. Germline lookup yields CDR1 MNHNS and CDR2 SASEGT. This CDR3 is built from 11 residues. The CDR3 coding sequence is TGTGCCAGCAGGGCGAACACTGAAGCTTTCTTT. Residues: CASRANTEAFF.

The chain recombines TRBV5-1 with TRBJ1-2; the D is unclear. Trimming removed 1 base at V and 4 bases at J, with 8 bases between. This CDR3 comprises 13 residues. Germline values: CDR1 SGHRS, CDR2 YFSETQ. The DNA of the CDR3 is TGCGCCAGCAGCTTGACAACGATCTATGGCTACACCTTC. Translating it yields CASSLTTIYGYTF.

CDR3: CASSPRPPKGISPLHF. The DNA for the CDR3 is TGTGCCAGCAGCCCCCGACCCCCTAAGGGGATTTCACCCCTCCACTTT. The chain has TRBV7-2 and TRBJ1-6, with D tentatively TRBD1 (5 bases). CDR1 SGHTA and CDR2 FQGNSA come from the germline V gene. The V and J ends lost 5 bases and 9 bases respectively, with 20 bases between them. This CDR3 is 16 amino acids long.

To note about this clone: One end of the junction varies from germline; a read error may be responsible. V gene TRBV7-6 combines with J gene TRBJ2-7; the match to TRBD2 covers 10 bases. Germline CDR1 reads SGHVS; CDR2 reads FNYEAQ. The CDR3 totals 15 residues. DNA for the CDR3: TGTGCCAGCAGTTTAGGGACTAGCGAGGGCTACGAGCAGTACTTC. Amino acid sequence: CASSLGTSEGYEQYF. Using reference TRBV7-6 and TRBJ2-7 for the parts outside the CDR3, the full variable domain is GAGVSQSPRYKVTKRGQDVALRCDPISGHVSLYWYRQALGQGPEFLTYFNYEAQQDKSGLPNDRFSAERPEGSISTLTIQRTEQRDSAMYRCASSLGTSEGYEQYFGPGTRLTVT.

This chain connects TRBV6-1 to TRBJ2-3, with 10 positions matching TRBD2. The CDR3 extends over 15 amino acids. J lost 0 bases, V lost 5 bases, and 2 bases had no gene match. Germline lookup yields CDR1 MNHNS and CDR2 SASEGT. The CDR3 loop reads CASSLTSGSTDTQYF. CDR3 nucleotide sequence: TGTGCCAGCAGTCTGACTAGCGGGAGCACAGATACGCAGTATTTT.

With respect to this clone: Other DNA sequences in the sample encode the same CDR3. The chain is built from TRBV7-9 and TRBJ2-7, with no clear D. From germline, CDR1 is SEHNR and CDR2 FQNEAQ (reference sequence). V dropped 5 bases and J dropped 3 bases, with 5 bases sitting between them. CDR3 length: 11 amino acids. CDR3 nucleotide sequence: TGTGCCAGCAGCCTAAACTACGAGCAGTACTTC. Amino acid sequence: CASSLNYEQYF.

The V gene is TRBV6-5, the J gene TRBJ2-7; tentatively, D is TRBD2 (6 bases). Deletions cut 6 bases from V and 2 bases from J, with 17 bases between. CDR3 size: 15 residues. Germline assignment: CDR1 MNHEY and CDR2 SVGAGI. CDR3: CASSAVKWGAYEQYF. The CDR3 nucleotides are TGTGCCAGCAGCGCCGTAAAGTGGGGGGCCTACGAGCAGTACTTC.

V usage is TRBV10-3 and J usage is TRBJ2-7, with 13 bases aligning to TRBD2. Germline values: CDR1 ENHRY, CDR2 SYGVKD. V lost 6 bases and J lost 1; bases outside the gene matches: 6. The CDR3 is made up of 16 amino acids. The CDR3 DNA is TGTGCCATCAGCCCTTGGACTAGCGGGGGTTCCTACGAGCAGTACTTC. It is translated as CAISPWTSGGSYEQYF.

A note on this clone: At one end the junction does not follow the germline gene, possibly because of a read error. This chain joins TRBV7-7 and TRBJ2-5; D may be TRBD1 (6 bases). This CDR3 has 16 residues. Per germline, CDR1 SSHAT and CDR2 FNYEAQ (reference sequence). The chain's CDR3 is CASSLEDRPERETQYF. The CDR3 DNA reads TGTGCTAGCAGCCTCGAAGACAGGCCCGAGAGGGAGACCCAGTACTTC. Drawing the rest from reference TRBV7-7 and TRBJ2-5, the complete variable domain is GAGVSQSPRYKVTKRGQDVTLRCDPISSHATLYWYQQALGQGPEFLTYFNYEAQPDKSGLPSDRFSAERPEGSISTLTIQRTEQRDSAMYRCASSLEDRPERETQYFGPGTRLLVL.

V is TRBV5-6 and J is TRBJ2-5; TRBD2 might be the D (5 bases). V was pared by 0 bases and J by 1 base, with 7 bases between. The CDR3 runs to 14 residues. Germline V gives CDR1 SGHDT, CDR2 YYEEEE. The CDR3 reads CASSLGTFQETQYF. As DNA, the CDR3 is TGTGCCAGCAGCTTGGGGACTTTCCAAGAGACCCAGTACTTC.

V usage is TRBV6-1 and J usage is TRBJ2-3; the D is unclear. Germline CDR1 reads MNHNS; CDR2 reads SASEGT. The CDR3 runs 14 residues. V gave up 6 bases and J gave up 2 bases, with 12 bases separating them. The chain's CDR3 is CASRAFGFTDTQYF. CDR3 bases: TGTGCCAGCAGAGCTTTCGGGTTCACAGATACGCAGTATTTT.

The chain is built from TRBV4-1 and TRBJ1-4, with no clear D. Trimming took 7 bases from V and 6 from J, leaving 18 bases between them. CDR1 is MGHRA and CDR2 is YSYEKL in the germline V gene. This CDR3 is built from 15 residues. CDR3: CASTLLDSPYEKLFF. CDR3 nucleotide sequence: TGCGCCAGCACTTTGCTGGACTCACCTTATGAAAAACTGTTTTTT.

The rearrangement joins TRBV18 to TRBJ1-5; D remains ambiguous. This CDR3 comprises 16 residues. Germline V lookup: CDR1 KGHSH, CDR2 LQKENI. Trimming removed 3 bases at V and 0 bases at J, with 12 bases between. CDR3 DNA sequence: TGTGCCAGCTCACCGTGGGCCCGAGATAGCAATCAGCCCCAGCATTTT. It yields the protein CASSPWARDSNQPQHF.

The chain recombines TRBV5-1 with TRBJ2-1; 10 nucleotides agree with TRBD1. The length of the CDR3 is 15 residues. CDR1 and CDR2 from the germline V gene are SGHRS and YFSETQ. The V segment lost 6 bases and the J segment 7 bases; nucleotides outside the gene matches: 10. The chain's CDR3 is CASTYYGTGVNEQFF. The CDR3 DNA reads TGCGCCAGCACCTATTACGGGACAGGGGTGAATGAGCAGTTCTTC. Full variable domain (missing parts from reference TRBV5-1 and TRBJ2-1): KAGVTQTPRYLIKTRGQQVTLSCSPISGHRSVSWYQQTPGQGLQFLFEYFSETQRNKGNFPGRFSGRQFSNSRSEMNVSTLELGDSALYLCASTYYGTGVNEQFFGPGTRLTVL.